Sequencing of this TCR beta chain was carried out in a study of blood T cell repertoires in COVID-19. Source study methods: Estimated nucleated cell counts came from reference gene primer amplification. Using immunoSEQ multiplex PCR, the repertoire was profiled, and TCRdb retains in-frame clones only, with some absent. That table supplies the V and J calls and clone size; D and trimming were determined from the DNA. This table holds a few hundred thousand clones, roughly 84% found once. The CDR3 runs 12 residues. The germline V and J ends were trimmed by 6 bases and 4 bases, with 9 bases remaining between them.

Sequencing input: PBMCs or T cells enriched from blood (not recorded which). The TCR was taken from a woman younger than 35 who had been exposed to COVID-19. V and J are TRBV12-3 or TRBV12-4 and TRBJ2-5, with D hard to call. CDR3: CASSTNGETQYF. The CDR3, as DNA: TGTGCCAGCAGCACGAACGGAGAGACCCAGTACTTC.